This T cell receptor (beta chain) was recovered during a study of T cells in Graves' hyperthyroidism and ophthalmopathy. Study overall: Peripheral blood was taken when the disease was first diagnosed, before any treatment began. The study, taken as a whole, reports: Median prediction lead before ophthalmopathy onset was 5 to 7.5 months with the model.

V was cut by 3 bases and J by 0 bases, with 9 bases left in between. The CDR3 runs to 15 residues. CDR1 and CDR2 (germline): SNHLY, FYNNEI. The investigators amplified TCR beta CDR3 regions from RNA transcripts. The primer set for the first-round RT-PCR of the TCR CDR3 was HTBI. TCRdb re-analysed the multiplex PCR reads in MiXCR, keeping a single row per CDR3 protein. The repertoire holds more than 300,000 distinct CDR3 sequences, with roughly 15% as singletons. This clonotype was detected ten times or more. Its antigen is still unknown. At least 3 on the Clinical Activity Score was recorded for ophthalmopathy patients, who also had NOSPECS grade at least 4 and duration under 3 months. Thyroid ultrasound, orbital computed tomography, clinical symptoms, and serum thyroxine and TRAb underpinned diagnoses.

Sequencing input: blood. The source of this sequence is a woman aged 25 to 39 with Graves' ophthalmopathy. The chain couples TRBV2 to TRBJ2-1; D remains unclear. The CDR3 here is CASSDVFSSYNEQFF. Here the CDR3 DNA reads TGTGCCAGCAGTGACGTCTTTAGCTCCTACAATGAGCAGTTCTTC.